The following is a T cell receptor beta chain sequence with its context. Germline CDR1 is SQVTM and CDR2 is ANQGSEA. Deletions cut 2 bases from V and 3 bases from J, with 7 bases between. CDR3 length: 12 amino acids. The data derive from a study of blood T cell repertoires in COVID-19. Study-wide background: Donors in the United States, Italy and Spain gave samples during acute or convalescent COVID-19. Sources were T cells, B-cell-depleted T cells, or PBMCs; the material itself was cDNA or gDNA.

Under the authors' procedure: Amplification of reference gene primers was used by the study to estimate nucleated cell counts. The table came from immunoSEQ multiplex PCR; TCRdb's copy has only in-frame clones and leaves some out. V and J calls and clone size are as listed in that table; D and trimming were resolved from the DNA. The repertoire consists of about 170,000 clones, with about four fifths occurring once and the leading ten covering roughly 1.9%. The source of this sequence is a woman older than 75 with acute or convalescent COVID-19. The chain links TRBV29-1 to TRBJ1-2; no clear D gene. The sequenced sample was peripheral blood. CDR3 protein: CSVEIQDYGYTF. For the CDR3, the DNA is TGCAGCGTTGAAATCCAGGACTATGGCTACACCTTC.